Listed below are T cell receptor beta chains from one sample, sequenced in a study of T cell clonotyping in hematopoietic cell transplantation. Assay used: immunoSEQ multiplex PCR; TCRdb lists only in-frame clones, some missing. Here the sample spans around 15,000 clones, roughly 84% being singletons. This specimen consisted of PBMCs, obtained 100 days after allogeneic stem cell transplant. Receptors originate from a male patient aged 60-70 years who had an allogeneic stem cell transplant from a related donor, so the T cells may come from the graft donor. Some clones in this sample may be carry-over from other donors' samples. The CDR3 runs from the conserved cysteine through the conserved F or W. A D gene is named only where the DNA matches it firmly. Clone sizes are given selectively: once, few, many, or a class where the clone is expanded.

clone_size	v_call	j_call	d_call	cdr3_nt	cdr3_aa
-	TRBV30	TRBJ1-4	-	TGTGCCTGGAGTCCGCCTCTGGGGATAGGGGAAAAACTGTTTTTT	CAWSPPLGIGEKLFF
-	TRBV6-5	TRBJ1-2	-	TGTGCCAGCAGTTACTTTCAGGGGAACTATGGCTACACCTTC	CASSYFQGNYGYTF
-	TRBV7-8	TRBJ2-6	-	TGTGCCAGCAGCCAAACAGGTGGGGCCAACGTCCTGACTTTC	CASSQTGGANVLTF
-	TRBV7-9	TRBJ2-7	-	TGTGCCAGCAGCTTAGCCGCGGATACCTACGAGCAGTACTTC	CASSLAADTYEQYF
once	TRBV28	TRBJ1-1	TRBD1	TGTGCCAGCAGTTTTAGAAGGGTCCGACAGGGCACCCTCAAAGCTTTCTTT	CASSFRRVRQGTLKAFF
-	TRBV7-2	TRBJ2-3	-	TGTGCCAGCAGCTTAGGAACGCCTGAAGCAGATACGCAGTATTTT	CASSLGTPEADTQYF
-	TRBV10-3	TRBJ2-7	TRBD1	TGTGCCATCAGTGAGGGAATCCAGGGGGCCTACGAGCAGTACTTC	CAISEGIQGAYEQYF
-	TRBV5-1	TRBJ2-6	-	TGCGCCAGCAGCAGGATCTCTGGGGCCAACGTCCTGACTTTC	CASSRISGANVLTF
-	TRBV6-6	TRBJ2-7	TRBD2	TGTGCCAGCGGATCCGGGACTAGCGTTGGCTACGAGCAGTACTTC	CASGSGTSVGYEQYF
-	TRBV11-2	TRBJ2-3	-	TGTGCCAGCAGCGAACGGGACCCCGATACGCAGTATTTT	CASSERDPDTQYF
once	TRBV10-3	TRBJ1-5	-	TGTGCCATCAGTGAGTCCTGGGAGGCTACTCAGCCCCAGCATTTT	CAISESWEATQPQHF
-	TRBV7-2	TRBJ2-7	-	TGTGCCAGCAGCTTAGTAGGTGGGCGGGGATCCTACGAGCAGTACTTC	CASSLVGGRGSYEQYF
-	TRBV7-2	TRBJ2-7	-	TGTGCCAGCAGCTTAGGGGCCCTAGGGGAGCAGTACTTC	CASSLGALGEQYF
-	TRBV7-6	TRBJ1-3	-	TGTGCCAGCAGCCCCTTACAGGGTCCTGGAAACGCCATATATTTT	CASSPLQGPGNAIYF
few	TRBV30	TRBJ2-1	-	TGTGCCTGGAGCCCTGAGAGCCACTCCTACAATGAGCAGTTCTTC	CAWSPESHSYNEQFF
-	TRBV30	TRBJ2-7	TRBD1	TGTGCCTGGGCCGGGACAGGGATCTACGAGCAGTACTTC	CAWAGTGIYEQYF
-	TRBV19	TRBJ2-5	-	TGTGCCAGTAGTCTGGTAGGGGACGAGACCCAGTACTTC	CASSLVGDETQYF
-	TRBV10-3	TRBJ1-1	-	TGTGCCATCAGGGGGAACATGAACACTGAAGCTTTCTTT	CAIRGNMNTEAFF
-	TRBV5-4	TRBJ2-7	-	TGTGCCAGCAGCTTAGGGGGAGAGGGATACGAGCAGTACTTC	CASSLGGEGYEQYF
-	TRBV10-3	TRBJ2-1	TRBD1	TGTGCCATCCGAGGGGGCGGTGTCTACAATGAGCAGTTCTTC	CAIRGGGVYNEQFF
few	TRBV13	TRBJ2-3	-	TGTGCCAGCAGCTCCTGGACGGTCACAGATACGCAGTATTTT	CASSSWTVTDTQYF
once	TRBV2	TRBJ1-2	-	TGTGCCAGCAGTTTCTTAGAAGACGTGGGAACTGACTACACCTTC	CASSFLEDVGTDYTF
-	TRBV9	TRBJ1-2	TRBD1	TGTGCCAGCAGCGTAGATTATAGGACAGGGGGCGGTGGCTACACCTTC	CASSVDYRTGGGGYTF
-	TRBV11-3	TRBJ1-4	-	TGTGCCAGCAGCTTACGGTGGGGGACTAATGAAAAACTGTTTTTT	CASSLRWGTNEKLFF
-	TRBV19	TRBJ1-2	-	TGTGCCAGTAGTCCACAGGGCTTCTATGGCTACACCTTC	CASSPQGFYGYTF
-	TRBV4-3	TRBJ2-7	TRBD2	TGCGCCAGCAGCCAAGAAGCGGGGGCCTCCTACGAGCAGTACTTC	CASSQEAGASYEQYF
-	TRBV6-6	TRBJ1-2	-	TGTGCCAGCAGTTCACGGGGAGATGGCTACACCTTC	CASSSRGDGYTF
few	TRBV6-1	TRBJ1-5	-	TGTGCCAGCAGTGAACGGGCCTCTAGCAATCAGCCCCAGCATTTT	CASSERASSNQPQHF
once	TRBV19	TRBJ1-5	-	TGTGCCAGTAGTACAGGGGACGGGGGTGTTCAGCCCCAGCATTTT	CASSTGDGGVQPQHF
-	TRBV7-3	TRBJ2-3	-	TGTGCCAGCAGCTTATCGCCGAGGGATACGCAGTATTTT	CASSLSPRDTQYF
once	TRBV30	TRBJ1-1	-	TGTGCCTGGACAGGGTCTAGGACTGAAGCTTTCTTT	CAWTGSRTEAFF
-	TRBV10-3	TRBJ1-2	TRBD1	TGTGCCATCGCCCGGACAGGGGGCCCACCTAACTATGGCTACACCTTC	CAIARTGGPPNYGYTF
-	TRBV25-1	TRBJ2-3	-	TGTGCCAGCAGTGATGTAGGGAGAAGCACAGATACGCAGTATTTT	CASSDVGRSTDTQYF
-	TRBV14	TRBJ2-7	TRBD1	TGTGCCAGCAGCCAAGACAGGGGGCGAATCTACGAGCAGTACTTC	CASSQDRGRIYEQYF
-	TRBV2	TRBJ2-7	TRBD1	TGTGCCAGCAGACAGACAGGGGGCCTCATCTCCTACGAGCAGTACTTC	CASRQTGGLISYEQYF
-	TRBV25-1	TRBJ1-1	-	TGTGCCAGCAGCCTTACAGAAATCACTGAAGCTTTCTTT	CASSLTEITEAFF
-	TRBV6-6	TRBJ2-3	-	TGTGCCAGCAGTTTAAGGAGAGCGGGTAGCACAGATACGCAGTATTTT	CASSLRRAGSTDTQYF
-	TRBV29-1	TRBJ2-7	-	TGCAGCGTTGAAATTCAGCCCTTCTACGAGCAGTACTTC	CSVEIQPFYEQYF
-	TRBV28	TRBJ2-3	TRBD2	TGTGCCAGCAGTGGGCGGGGGGAGATGAGAGATACGCAGTATTTT	CASSGRGEMRDTQYF
once	TRBV11-3	TRBJ2-2	-	TGTGCCAGCAGCTTAGATCGGTTCGGGAAGAGGGGGACCGGGGAGCTGTTTTTT	CASSLDRFGKRGTGELFF
-	TRBV9	TRBJ2-7	-	TGTGCCAGCAGCGTAGCGGACTACTCCAGCTCCTACGAGCAGTACTTC	CASSVADYSSSYEQYF
few	TRBV28	TRBJ1-3	-	TGTGCCAGCACCTCAGGGGACGGAAACACCATATATTTT	CASTSGDGNTIYF
-	TRBV6-5	TRBJ1-2	-	TGTGCCAGCAGTGCAGGGAACTATGGCTACACCTTC	CASSAGNYGYTF
-	TRBV11-2	TRBJ1-2	-	TGTGCCAGCAGCCGAGACGGGTTAAACTATGGCTACACCTTC	CASSRDGLNYGYTF
few	TRBV6-1	TRBJ1-5	-	TGTGCCAGCGGGGTCGGGAGGAACAATCAGCCCCAGCATTTT	CASGVGRNNQPQHF
-	TRBV25-1	TRBJ2-5	-	TGTGCCAGCTTTCTGGAGACCCAGTACTTC	CASFLETQYF
-	TRBV7-3	TRBJ2-3	-	TGTGCCAGCAGCCTAACCCCCTCAGATACGCAGTATTTT	CASSLTPSDTQYF
-	TRBV7-2	TRBJ1-2	-	TGTGCCAGCAGCTTAGTTGGGGGGAGCTATGGCTACACCTTC	CASSLVGGSYGYTF
-	TRBV15	TRBJ2-1	-	TGTGCCACCAGCCGAGGGTCCGCGGCCAATGAGCAGTTCTTC	CATSRGSAANEQFF
-	TRBV6-5	TRBJ2-5	-	TGTGCCAGCAGTTACTTTGGGGGCCAAGAGACCCAGTACTTC	CASSYFGGQETQYF
few	TRBV5-1	TRBJ2-1	TRBD2	TGCGCCAGCAGCGTGACTAGCGGGGGGGCGGATGAGCAGTTCTTC	CASSVTSGGADEQFF
-	TRBV7-2	TRBJ1-2	-	TGTGCCAGCAGCTTAGGGACAGCTTTTAACTATGGCTACACCTTC	CASSLGTAFNYGYTF
-	TRBV11-3	TRBJ2-3	-	TGTGCCAGCAGCCCCAGACAGATCACAGATACGCAGTATTTT	CASSPRQITDTQYF
-	TRBV7-3	TRBJ2-3	TRBD2	TGTGCCAGCAGCTTAAACGGGGGGGCGTTTGGAGATACGCAGTATTTT	CASSLNGGAFGDTQYF
-	TRBV5-6	TRBJ2-3	-	TGTGCCAGCAGCTTGGGTGACCGCGATACGCAGTATTTT	CASSLGDRDTQYF
-	TRBV4-3	TRBJ2-7	TRBD1	TGCGCCAGCAGCCCGGGGACAGGGCTATCCTACGAGCAGTACTTC	CASSPGTGLSYEQYF
-	TRBV5-1	TRBJ1-1	-	TGCGCCAGCAGCTTGGGCCCGGGTGATATGAACACTGAAGCTTTCTTT	CASSLGPGDMNTEAFF
-	TRBV14	TRBJ1-2	-	TGTGCCAGCAGCCAAGGTGTTGGGGGCAGGTCATATGGCTACACCTTC	CASSQGVGGRSYGYTF
once	TRBV11-2	TRBJ2-7	TRBD1	TGTGCCAGCACCCGGACAGGGGCGATGGAGGAGCAGTACTTC	CASTRTGAMEEQYF
-	TRBV19	TRBJ1-6	-	TGTGCCAGTAGGGAAACCACAGGGATGAATTCACCCCTCCACTTT	CASRETTGMNSPLHF